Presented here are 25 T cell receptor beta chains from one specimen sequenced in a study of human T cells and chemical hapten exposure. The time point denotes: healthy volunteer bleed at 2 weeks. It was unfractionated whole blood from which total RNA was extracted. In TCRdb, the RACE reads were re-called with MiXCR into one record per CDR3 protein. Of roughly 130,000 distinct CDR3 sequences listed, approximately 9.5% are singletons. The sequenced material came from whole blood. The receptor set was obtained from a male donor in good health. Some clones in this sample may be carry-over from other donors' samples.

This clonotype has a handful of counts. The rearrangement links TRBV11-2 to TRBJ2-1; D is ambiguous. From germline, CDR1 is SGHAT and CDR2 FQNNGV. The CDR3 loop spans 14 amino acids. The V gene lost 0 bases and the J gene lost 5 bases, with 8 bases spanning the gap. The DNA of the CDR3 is TGTGCCAGCAGCTTAGATCTGACAAACAATGAGCAGTTCTTC. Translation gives CASSLDLTNNEQFF.

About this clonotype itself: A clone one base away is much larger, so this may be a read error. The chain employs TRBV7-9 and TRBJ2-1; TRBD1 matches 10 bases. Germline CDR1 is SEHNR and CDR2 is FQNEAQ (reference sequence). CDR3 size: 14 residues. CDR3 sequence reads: CVSSPGQGIGEQFF. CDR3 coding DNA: TGTGTCAGCAGCCCGGGACAGGGGATAGGAGAGCAGTTCTTC. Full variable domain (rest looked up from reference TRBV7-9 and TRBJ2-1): DTGVSQNPRHKITKRGQNVTFRCDPISEHNRLYWYRQTLGQGPEFLTYFQNEAQLEKSRLLSDRFSAERPKGSFSTLEIQRTEQGDSAMYLCVSSPGQGIGEQFFGPGTRLTVL.

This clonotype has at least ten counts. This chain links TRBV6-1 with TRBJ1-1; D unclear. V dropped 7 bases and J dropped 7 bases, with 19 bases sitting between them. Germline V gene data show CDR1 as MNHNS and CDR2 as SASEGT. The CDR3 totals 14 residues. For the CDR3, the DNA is TGTGCCAGCACCCTCCCTCGGGCTACCGGTGAAGCTTTCTTT. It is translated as CASTLPRATGEAFF.

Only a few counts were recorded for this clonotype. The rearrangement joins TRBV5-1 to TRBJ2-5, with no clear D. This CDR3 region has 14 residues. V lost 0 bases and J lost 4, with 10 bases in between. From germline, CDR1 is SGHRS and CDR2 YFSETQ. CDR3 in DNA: TGCGCCAGCAGCTTGGGGGGTCAGCGAGAGACCCAGTACTTC. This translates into CASSLGGQRETQYF. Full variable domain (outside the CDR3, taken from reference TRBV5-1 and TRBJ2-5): KAGVTQTPRYLIKTRGQQVTLSCSPISGHRSVSWYQQTPGQGLQFLFEYFSETQRNKGNFPGRFSGRQFSNSRSEMNVSTLELGDSALYLCASSLGGQRETQYFGPGTRLLVL.

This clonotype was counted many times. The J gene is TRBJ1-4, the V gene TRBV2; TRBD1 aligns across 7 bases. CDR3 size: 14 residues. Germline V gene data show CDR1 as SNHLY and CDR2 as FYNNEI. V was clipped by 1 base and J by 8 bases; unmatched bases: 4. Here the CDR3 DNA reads TGTGCCAGCAGTGAAGGACAGGGACGGGAAAAACTGTTTTTT. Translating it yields CASSEGQGREKLFF.

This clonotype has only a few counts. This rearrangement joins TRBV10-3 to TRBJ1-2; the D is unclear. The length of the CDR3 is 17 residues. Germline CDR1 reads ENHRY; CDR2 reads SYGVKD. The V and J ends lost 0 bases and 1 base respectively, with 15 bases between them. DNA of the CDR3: TGTGCCATCAGTGAGTCCCCCGGGATCGCCAATAACTATGGCTACACCTTC. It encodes CAISESPGIANNYGYTF.

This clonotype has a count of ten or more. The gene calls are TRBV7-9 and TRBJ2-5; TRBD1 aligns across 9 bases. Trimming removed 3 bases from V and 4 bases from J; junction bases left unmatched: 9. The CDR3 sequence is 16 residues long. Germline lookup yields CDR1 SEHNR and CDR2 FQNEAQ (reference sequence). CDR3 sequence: CASSFPFTGGLETQYF. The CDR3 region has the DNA TGTGCCAGCAGCTTCCCCTTCACAGGGGGCCTAGAGACCCAGTACTTC.

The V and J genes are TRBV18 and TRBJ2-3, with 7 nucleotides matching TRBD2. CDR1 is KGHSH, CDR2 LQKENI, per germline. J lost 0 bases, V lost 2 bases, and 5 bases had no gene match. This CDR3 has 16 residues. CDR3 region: CASSPIFSGSTDTQYF. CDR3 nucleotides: TGTGCCAGCTCACCAATCTTTAGCGGGAGCACAGATACGCAGTATTTT.

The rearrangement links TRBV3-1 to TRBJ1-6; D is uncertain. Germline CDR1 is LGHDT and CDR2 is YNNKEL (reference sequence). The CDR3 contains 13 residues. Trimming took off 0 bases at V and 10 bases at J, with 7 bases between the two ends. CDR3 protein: CASSQDRGSPLHF. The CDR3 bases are TGTGCCAGCAGCCAAGATCGAGGGTCACCCCTCCACTTT.

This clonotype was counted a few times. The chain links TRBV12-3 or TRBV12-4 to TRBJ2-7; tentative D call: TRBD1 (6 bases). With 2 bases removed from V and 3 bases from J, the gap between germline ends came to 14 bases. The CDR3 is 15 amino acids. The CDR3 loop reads CASSLPRDTGYEQYF. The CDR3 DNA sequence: TGTGCCAGCAGTTTACCCCGGGACACAGGCTACGAGCAGTACTTC.

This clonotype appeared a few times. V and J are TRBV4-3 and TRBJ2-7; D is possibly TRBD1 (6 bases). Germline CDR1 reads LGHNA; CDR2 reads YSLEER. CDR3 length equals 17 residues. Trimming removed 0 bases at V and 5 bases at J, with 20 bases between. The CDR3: CASSQDRGYSSRHEQYF. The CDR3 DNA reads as TGCGCCAGCAGCCAAGATAGGGGGTATTCATCTAGACACGAGCAGTACTTC.

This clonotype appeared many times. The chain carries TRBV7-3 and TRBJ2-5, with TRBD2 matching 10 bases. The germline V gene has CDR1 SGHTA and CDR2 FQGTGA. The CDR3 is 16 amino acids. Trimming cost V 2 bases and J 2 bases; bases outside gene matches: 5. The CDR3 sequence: CASSLHVLAGQETQYF. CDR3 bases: TGTGCCAGCAGCTTACATGTACTAGCGGGACAAGAGACCCAGTACTTC.

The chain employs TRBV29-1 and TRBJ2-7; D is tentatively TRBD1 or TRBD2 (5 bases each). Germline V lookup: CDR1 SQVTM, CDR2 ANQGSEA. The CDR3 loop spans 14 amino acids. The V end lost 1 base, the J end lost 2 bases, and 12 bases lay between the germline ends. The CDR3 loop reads CSVEVRGSAYEQYF. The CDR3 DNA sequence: TGCAGCGTTGAAGTGAGGGGATCGGCCTACGAGCAGTACTTC.

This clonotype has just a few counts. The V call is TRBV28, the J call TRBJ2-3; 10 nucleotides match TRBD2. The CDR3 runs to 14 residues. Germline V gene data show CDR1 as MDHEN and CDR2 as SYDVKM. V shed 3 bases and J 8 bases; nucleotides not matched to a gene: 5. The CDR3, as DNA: TGTGCCAGCAGTTTGGGGACTAGCGTGGGTACGCAGTATTTT. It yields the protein CASSLGTSVGTQYF.

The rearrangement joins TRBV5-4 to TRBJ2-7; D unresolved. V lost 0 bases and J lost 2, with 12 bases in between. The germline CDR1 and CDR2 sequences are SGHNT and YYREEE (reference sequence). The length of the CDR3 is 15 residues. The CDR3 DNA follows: TGTGCCAGCAGCTTGGATGTTGCCTACACCTACGAGCAGTACTTC. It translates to CASSLDVAYTYEQYF.

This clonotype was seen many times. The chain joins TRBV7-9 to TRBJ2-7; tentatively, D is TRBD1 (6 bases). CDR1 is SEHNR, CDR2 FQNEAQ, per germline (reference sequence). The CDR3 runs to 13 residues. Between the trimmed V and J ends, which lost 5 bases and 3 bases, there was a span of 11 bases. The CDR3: CASSGGQYYEQYF. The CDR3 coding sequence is TGTGCCAGCAGCGGCGGACAGTACTACGAGCAGTACTTC.

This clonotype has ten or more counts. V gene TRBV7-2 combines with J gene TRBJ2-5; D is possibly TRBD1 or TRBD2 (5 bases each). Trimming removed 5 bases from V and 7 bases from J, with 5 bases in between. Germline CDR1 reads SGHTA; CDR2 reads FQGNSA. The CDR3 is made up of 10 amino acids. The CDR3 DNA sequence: TGTGCCAGCAGCGGGGGGACCCAGTACTTC. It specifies CASSGGTQYF.

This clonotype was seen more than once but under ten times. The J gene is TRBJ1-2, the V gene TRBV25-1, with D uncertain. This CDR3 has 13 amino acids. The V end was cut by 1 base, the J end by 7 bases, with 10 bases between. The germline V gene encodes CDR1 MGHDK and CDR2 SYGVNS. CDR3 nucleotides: TGTGCCAGCAGTGAATCTGCTACGCGTGGCTACACCTTC. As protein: CASSESATRGYTF.

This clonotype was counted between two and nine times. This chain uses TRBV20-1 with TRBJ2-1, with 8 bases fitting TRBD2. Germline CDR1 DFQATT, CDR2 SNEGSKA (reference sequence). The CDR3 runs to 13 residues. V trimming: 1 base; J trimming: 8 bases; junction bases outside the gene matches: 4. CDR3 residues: CSARGVAGHEQFF. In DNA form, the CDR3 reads TGCAGTGCTAGAGGGGTAGCGGGGCATGAGCAGTTCTTC.

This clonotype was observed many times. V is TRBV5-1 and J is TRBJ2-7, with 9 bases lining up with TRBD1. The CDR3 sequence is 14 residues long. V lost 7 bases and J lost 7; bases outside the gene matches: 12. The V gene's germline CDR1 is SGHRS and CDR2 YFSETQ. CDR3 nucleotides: TGCGCCAGCGCCCGCGGGGACAGGGATAGTGAGCAGTACTTC. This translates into CASARGDRDSEQYF.

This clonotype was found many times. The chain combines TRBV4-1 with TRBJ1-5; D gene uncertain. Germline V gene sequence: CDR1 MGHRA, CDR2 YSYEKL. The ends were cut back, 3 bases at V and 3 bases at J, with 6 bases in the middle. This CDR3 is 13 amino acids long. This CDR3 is CASSQGFNQPQHF. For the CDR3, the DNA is TGCGCCAGCAGCCAGGGATTCAATCAGCCCCAGCATTTT.

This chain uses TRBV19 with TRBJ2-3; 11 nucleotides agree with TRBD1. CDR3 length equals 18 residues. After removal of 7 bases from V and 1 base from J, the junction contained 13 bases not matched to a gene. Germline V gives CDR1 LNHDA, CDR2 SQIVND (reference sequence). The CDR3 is CASTRGPSGQGGTDTQYF. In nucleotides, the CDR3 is TGTGCCAGTACCCGGGGACCTTCGGGACAGGGGGGCACAGATACGCAGTATTTT. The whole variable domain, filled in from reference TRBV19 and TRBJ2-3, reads DGGITQSPKYLFRKEGQNVTLSCEQNLNHDAMYWYRQDPGQGLRLIYYSQIVNDFQKGDIAEGYSVSREKKESFPLTVTSAQKNPTAFYLCASTRGPSGQGGTDTQYFGPGTRLTVL.

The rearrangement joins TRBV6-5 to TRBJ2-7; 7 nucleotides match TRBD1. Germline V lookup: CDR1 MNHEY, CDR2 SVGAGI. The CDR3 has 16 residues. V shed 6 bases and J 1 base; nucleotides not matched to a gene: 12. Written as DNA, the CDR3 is TGTGCCAGCAGCGAAGGGCGACAGGGCGCTTCCTACGAGCAGTACTTC. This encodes CASSEGRQGASYEQYF.

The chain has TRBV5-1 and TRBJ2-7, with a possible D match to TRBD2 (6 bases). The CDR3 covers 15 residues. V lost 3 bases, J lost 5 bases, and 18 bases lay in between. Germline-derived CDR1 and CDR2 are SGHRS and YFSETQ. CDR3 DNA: TGCGCCAGCAGCTATACCGGCGGGGCTCGCGACGAGCAGTACTTC. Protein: CASSYTGGARDEQYF.

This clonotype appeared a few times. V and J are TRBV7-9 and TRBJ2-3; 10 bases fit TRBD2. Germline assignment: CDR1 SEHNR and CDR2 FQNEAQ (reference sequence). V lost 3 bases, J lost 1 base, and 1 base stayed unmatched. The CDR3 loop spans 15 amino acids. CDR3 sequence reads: CASSFLAGGTDTQYF. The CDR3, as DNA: TGTGCCAGCAGCTTTCTAGCGGGGGGCACAGATACGCAGTATTTT.